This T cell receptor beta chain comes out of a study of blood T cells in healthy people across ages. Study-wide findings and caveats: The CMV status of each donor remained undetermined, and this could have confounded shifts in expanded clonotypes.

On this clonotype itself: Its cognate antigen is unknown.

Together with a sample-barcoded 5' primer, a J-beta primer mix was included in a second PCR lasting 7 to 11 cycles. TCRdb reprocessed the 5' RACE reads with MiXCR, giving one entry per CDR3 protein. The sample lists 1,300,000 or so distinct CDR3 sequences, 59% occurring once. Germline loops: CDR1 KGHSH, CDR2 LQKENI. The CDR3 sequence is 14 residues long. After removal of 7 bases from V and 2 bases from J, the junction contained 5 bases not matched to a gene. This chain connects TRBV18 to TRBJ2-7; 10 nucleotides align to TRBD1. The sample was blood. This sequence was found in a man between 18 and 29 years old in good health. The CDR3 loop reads CASWPGQGPYEQYF. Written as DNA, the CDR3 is TGTGCCAGCTGGCCGGGACAGGGGCCCTACGAGCAGTACTTC.